The text below deals with one T cell receptor beta chain. The antigen remains undetermined. The data belong to a study of graft-versus-host responses after intestinal transplantation. Study-wide background: Among the recipients, transplants were multivisceral, liver-intestinal, or isolated intestinal. Anti-thymocyte globulin was used for induction in all recipients, who then took tacrolimus and steroids for roughly three years. Study-wide points: Among circulating GvH clones, peak levels were associated with early post-transplant declines in HvG clones. There were GvH clones found in recipient marrow, and some of them appeared first in ileum or blood.

Profiling relied on immunoSEQ multiplex PCR, and the TCRdb table lists in-frame clones only, not all of them. The table lists tens of thousands of clones, 85% to 95% of them singletons. This sequence was found in a human donor who received an intestinal transplant. The specimen was unstimulated CD8+ T cells sorted from spleen or lymph node cells, collected before intestinal transplant.

CDR3 nucleotide sequence: TGTGCCTGGAGTTTCGCCGCTAGCGGGGGGCCGCAAGAGACCCAGTACTTC. Encoded protein: CAWSFAASGGPQETQYF. The rearrangement uses TRBV30 and TRBJ2-5; 11 bases map to TRBD2. Unmatched junction bases numbered 10, after V lost 2 bases and J lost 2 bases. The germline gives CDR1 GTSNPN, CDR2 SVGIG (reference sequence). This CDR3 spans 17 amino acids.